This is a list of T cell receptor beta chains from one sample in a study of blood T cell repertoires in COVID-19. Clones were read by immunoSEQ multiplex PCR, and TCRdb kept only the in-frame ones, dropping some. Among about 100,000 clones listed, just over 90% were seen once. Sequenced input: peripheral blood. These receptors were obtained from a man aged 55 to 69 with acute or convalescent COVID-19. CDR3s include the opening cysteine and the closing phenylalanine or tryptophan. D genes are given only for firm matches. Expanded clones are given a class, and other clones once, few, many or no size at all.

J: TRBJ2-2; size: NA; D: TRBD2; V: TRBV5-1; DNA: TGCGCCAGCAGCTTGGTTTTGGGAGGGAATCACCGGGAGCTGTTTTTT; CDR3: CASSLVLGGNHRELFF
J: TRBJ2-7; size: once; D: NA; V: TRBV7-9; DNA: TGTGCCAGCAGCACCCCCGACGGGGGCGAGCAGTACTTC; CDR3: CASSTPDGGEQYF
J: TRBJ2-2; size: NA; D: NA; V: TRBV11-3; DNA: TGTGCCAGCAGCCCCGACAAAGTCGGGGAGCTGTTTTTT; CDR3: CASSPDKVGELFF
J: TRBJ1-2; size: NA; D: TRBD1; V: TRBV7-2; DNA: TGTGCCAGCAGCTCGGGGCGGACAGGGGATGGCTACACCTTC; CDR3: CASSSGRTGDGYTF
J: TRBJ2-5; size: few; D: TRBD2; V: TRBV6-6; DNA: TGTGCCAGCAGTTCGACGGGGGGTCGGGAGACCCAGTACTTC; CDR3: CASSSTGGRETQYF
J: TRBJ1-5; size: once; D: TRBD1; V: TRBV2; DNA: TGTGCCAGCAGTTTAGACAGGGGAGATGGCCGAACCCAGCATTTT; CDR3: CASSLDRGDGRTQHF
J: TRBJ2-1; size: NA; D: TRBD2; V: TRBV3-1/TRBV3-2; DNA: TGTGCCAGCAGCTATGGACTAGCGGGAGGGAATGAGCAGTTCTTC; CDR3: CASSYGLAGGNEQFF
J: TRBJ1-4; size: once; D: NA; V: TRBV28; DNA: TGTGCCAGCAATGGGGGGGATAATGAAAAACTGTTTTTT; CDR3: CASNGGDNEKLFF
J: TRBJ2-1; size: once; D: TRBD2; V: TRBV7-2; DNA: TGTGCCAGCAGTTATTCCGGGACTAGCGTCTACAATGAGCAGTTCTTC; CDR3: CASSYSGTSVYNEQFF
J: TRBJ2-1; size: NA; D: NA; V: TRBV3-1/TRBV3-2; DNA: TGTGCCAGCAGCCAAGCGCCGGGAATTGGGTCGAATGAGCAATTCTTC; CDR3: CASSQAPGIGSNEQFF
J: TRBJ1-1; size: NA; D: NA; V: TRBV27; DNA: TGTGCCAGCAGTCTCCTCCGGGAGAACACTGAAGCTTTCTTT; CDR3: CASSLLRENTEAFF
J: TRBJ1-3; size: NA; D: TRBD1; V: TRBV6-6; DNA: TGTGCCAGCAGCTTGGACAGGGGGCCGGGAAACACCATATATTTT; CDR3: CASSLDRGPGNTIYF
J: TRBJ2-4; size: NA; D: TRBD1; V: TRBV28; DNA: TGTGCCAGCAGTTTTCCGAGTCCTTCGGACAGGGGAGCCAAAAACATTCAGTACTTC; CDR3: CASSFPSPSDRGAKNIQYF
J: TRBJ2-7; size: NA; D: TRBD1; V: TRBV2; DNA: TGTGCCAGCAGTGGGGTTACAGGGGGCATTTACGAGCAGTACTTC; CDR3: CASSGVTGGIYEQYF
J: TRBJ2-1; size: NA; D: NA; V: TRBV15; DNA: TGTGCCACCAGCAGAGATCTCACAGGGCCAAAGAGTTACAATGAGCAGTTCTTC; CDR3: CATSRDLTGPKSYNEQFF
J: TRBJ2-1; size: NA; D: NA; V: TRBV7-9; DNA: TGTGCCAGCAGCTTAGGTCAGGGAAACAATGAGCAGTTCTTC; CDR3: CASSLGQGNNEQFF
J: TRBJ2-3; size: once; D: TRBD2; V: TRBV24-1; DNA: TGTGCCACCAGAGCGGGAGGCACAGATACGCAGTATTTT; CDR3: CATRAGGTDTQYF
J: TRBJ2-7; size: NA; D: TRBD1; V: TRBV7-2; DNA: TGTGCCAGCAGCTTAAGGACAGGGTATGGGTACGAGCAGTACTTC; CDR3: CASSLRTGYGYEQYF
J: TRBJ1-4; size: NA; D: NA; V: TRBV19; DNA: TGTGCCAGCAAACGAAACGGGGGGCGAAATAATGAAAAACTGTTTTTT; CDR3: CASKRNGGRNNEKLFF
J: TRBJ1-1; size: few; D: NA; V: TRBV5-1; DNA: TGCGCCAGCAGCTTGCGAACAGGGAGCACTGAAGCTTTCTTT; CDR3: CASSLRTGSTEAFF
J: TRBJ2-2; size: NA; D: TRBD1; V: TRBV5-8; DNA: TGTGCCAGCAGCCTGGACAGGGGTACGAACACCGGGGAGCTGTTTTTT; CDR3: CASSLDRGTNTGELFF
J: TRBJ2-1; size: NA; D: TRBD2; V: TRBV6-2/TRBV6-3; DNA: TGTGCCAGCAGTTACTCTGGCGGGAGTCTCGAGCAGTTCTTC; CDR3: CASSYSGGSLEQFF
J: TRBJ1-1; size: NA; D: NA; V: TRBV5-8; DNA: TGTGCCAGCAGCCTGACAGCCCTTGAAGCTTTCTTT; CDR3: CASSLTALEAFF
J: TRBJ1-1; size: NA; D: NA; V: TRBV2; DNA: TGTGCCAGCAGTGGTTGGGGGCTTGCTTTCTTT; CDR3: CASSGWGLAFF
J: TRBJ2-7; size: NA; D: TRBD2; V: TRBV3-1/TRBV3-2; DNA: TGTGCCAGCAGCCAAGATCTAGCGGTCTCCTACGAGCAGTACTTC; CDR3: CASSQDLAVSYEQYF
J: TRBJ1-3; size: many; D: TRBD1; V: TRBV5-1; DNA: TGCGCCAGCAGCTACAGGGGGTCGGCTGGAAACACCATATATTTT; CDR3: CASSYRGSAGNTIYF
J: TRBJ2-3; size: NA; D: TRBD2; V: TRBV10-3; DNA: TGTGCCATCAGTGAGTCGAATGCGGGAGAGACAGATACGCAGTATTTT; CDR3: CAISESNAGETDTQYF
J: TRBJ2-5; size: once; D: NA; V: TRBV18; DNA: TGTGCCAGCTCACCAATCGACAGACAAGAGACCCAGTACTTC; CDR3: CASSPIDRQETQYF
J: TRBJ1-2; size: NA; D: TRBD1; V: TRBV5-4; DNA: TGTGCCAGCAGCTTGAATACAGGGGGCATAGGAGGCTACACCTTC; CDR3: CASSLNTGGIGGYTF
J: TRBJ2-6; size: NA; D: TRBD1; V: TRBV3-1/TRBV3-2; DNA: TGTGCCAGCAGCCAGACAGGGTTAAACTCTGGGGCCAACGTCCTGACTTTC; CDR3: CASSQTGLNSGANVLTF
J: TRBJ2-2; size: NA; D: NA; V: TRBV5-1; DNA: TGCGCCAGCAGCTTTGACTCAAACACCGGGGAGCTGTTTTTT; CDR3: CASSFDSNTGELFF
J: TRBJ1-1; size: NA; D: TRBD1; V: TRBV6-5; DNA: TGTGCCAGCAGGAAACCAGGGGGAAGCACTGAAGCTTTCTTT; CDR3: CASRKPGGSTEAFF
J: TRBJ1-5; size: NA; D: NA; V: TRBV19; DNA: TGTGCCAGCGGATGGGGGGGGCAGCCCCAGCATTTT; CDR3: CASGWGGQPQHF
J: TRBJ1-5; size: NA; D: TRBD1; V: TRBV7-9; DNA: TGTGCCAGCAGCTTAGCAGGGGGCCAGCCCCAGCATTTT; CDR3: CASSLAGGQPQHF
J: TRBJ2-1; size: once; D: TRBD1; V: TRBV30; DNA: TGTGCCTGGAGTGTCGGACAGGGCAATGAGCAGTTCTTC; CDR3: CAWSVGQGNEQFF
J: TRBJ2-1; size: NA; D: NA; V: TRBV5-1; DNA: TGCGCCAGCAGCGAGGCCACTGAGCAGTTCTTC; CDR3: CASSEATEQFF
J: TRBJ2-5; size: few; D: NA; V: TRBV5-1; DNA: TGCGCCAGCAGCTTGGGTTACAGGAAGGCAGAAGAGACCCAGTACTTC; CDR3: CASSLGYRKAEETQYF
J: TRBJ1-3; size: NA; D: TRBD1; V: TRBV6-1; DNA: TGTGCCAGCAGTGAGTGGACAGGACTAGCCTTATCTGGAAACACCATATATTTT; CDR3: CASSEWTGLALSGNTIYF
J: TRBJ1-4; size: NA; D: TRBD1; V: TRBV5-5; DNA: TGTGCCAGCAGCTTCCAGACAGGGGGCGCGGGTCAGGGTGAAAAACTGTTTTTT; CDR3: CASSFQTGGAGQGEKLFF
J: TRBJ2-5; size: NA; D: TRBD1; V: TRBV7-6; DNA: TGTGCCAGCAGCCCGAGGACAGGGGGCATCGAGACCCAGTACTTC; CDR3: CASSPRTGGIETQYF